This T cell receptor (beta chain) was sequenced during a study of shared clonotypes between healthy human individuals. General study points: Sequencing of the sorted subsets was shown by rarefaction to be incomplete despite large depth.

Sequencing was performed with immunoSEQ multiplex PCR; in TCRdb, only in-frame clones are kept and a portion is missing. Seen here are some 1,400,000 clones, approximately 97% observed once, and the top ten hold approximately 1.1%. CDR3 length equals 16 residues. V shed 6 bases, J shed 0 bases, and the junction held 10 bases outside the gene matches. The germline V gene encodes CDR1 LNHDA and CDR2 SQIVND (reference sequence). A word on this clone: No antigen is known for it.

Only Caucasian adults living in Nashville, Tennessee served as donors. The sample was naive CD4+ T cells sorted from blood. Subset reported: CD45RA+ positively selected. This sequence was found in a young man in good health. The chain recombines TRBV19 with TRBJ2-5; 7 bases agree with TRBD1. Here the CDR3 DNA reads TGTGCCAGTAGAGACCCTGGACAGGCCAACCAAGAGACCCAGTACTTC. This translates into CASRDPGQANQETQYF.